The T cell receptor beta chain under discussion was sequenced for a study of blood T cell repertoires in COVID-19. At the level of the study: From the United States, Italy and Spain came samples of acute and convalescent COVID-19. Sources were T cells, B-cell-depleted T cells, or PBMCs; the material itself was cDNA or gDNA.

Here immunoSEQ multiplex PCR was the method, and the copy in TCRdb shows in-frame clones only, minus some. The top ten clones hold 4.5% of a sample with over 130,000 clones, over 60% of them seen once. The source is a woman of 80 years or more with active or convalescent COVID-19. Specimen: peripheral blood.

CDR3 sequence: CASSHPVPPEKLFF. In nucleotides, the CDR3 is TGTGCCAGCAGCCACCCAGTTCCCCCTGAAAAACTGTTTTTT. The chain carries TRBV3-1 (or the pseudogene TRBV3-2) and TRBJ1-4; no clear D. V dropped 3 bases and J dropped 7 bases, with 12 bases sitting between them. The germline V gene encodes CDR1 LGHDT and CDR2 YNNKEL (reference sequence). The CDR3 runs 14 residues.